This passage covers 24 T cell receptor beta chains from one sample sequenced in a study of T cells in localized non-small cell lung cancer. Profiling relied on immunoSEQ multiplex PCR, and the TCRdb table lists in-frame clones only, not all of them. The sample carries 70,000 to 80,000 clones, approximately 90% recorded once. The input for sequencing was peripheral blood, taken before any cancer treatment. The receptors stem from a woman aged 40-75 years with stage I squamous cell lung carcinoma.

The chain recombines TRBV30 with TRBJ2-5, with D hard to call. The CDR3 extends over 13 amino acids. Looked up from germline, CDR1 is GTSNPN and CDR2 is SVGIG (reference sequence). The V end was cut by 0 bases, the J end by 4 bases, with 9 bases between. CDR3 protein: CAWSVVVRETQYF. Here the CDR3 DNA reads TGTGCCTGGAGTGTCGTGGTACGAGAGACCCAGTACTTC. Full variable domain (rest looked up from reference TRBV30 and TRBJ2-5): SQTIHQWPATLVQPVGSPLSLECTVEGTSNPNLYWYRQAAGRGLQLLFYSVGIGQISSEVPQNLSASRPQDRQFILSSKKLLLSDSGFYLCAWSVVVRETQYFGPGTRLLVL.

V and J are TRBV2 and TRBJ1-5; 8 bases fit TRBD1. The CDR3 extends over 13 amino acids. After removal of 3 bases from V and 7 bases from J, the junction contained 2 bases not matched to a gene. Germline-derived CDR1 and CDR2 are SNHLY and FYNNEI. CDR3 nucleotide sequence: TGTGCCAGCAGTGAGGACAGGGACCAGCCCCAGCATTTT. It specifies CASSEDRDQPQHF.

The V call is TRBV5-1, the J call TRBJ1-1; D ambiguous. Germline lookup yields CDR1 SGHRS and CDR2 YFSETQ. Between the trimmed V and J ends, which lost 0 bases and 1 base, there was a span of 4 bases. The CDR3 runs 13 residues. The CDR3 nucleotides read TGCGCCAGCAGCTTGGAACAGAACACTGAAGCTTTCTTT. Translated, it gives CASSLEQNTEAFF.

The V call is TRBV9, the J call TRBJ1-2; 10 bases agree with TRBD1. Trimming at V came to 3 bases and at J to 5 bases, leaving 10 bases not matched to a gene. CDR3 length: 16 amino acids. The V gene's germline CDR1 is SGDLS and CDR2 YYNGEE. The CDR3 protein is CASSDNLDRGLYGYTF. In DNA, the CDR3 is TGTGCCAGCAGCGACAACCTCGACAGGGGGCTTTATGGCTACACCTTC.

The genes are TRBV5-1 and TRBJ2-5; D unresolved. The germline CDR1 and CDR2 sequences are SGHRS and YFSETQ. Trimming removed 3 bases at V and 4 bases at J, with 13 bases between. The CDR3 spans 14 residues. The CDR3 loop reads CASSSDAPRETQYF. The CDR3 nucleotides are TGCGCCAGCAGCTCGGATGCCCCCAGAGAGACCCAGTACTTC.

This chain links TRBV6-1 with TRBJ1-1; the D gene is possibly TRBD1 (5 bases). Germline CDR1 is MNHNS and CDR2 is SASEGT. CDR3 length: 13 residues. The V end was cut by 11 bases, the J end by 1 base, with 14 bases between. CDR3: CAGWGPANTEAFF. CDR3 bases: TGTGCCGGTTGGGGACCCGCGAACACTGAAGCTTTCTTT.

In nucleotides, the CDR3 is TGTGCCAGCAAACGGTTCCCTAGCACAGATACGCAGTATTTT. Translation gives CASKRFPSTDTQYF. The chain is built from TRBV2 and TRBJ2-3; D is undetermined. Germline CDR1 reads SNHLY; CDR2 reads FYNNEI. CDR3 length equals 14 residues. With 7 bases removed from V and 0 bases from J, the gap between germline ends came to 11 bases. Full variable domain (outside the CDR3, taken from reference TRBV2 and TRBJ2-3): EPEVTQTPSHQVTQMGQEVILRCVPISNHLYFYWYRQILGQKVEFLVSFYNNEISEKSEIFDDQFSVERPDGSNFTLKIRSTKLEDSAMYFCASKRFPSTDTQYFGPGTRLTVL.

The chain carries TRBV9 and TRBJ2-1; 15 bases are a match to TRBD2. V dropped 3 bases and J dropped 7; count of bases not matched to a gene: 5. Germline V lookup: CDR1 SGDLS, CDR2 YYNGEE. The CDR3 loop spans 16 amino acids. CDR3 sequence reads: CASSATGLAGGNEQFF. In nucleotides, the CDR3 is TGTGCCAGCAGCGCGACGGGACTAGCGGGGGGTAATGAGCAGTTCTTC.

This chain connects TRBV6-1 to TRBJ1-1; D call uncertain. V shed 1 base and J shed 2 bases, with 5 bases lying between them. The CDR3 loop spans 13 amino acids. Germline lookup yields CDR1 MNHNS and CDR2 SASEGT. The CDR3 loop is CASSEEGNTEAFF. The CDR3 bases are TGTGCCAGCAGTGAAGAGGGTAACACTGAAGCTTTCTTT.

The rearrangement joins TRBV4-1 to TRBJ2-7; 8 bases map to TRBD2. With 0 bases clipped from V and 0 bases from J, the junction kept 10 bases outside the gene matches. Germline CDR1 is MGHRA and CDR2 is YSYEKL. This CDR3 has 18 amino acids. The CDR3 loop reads CASSQDLEVAGFSYEQYF. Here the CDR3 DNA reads TGCGCCAGCAGCCAAGATCTCGAAGTAGCGGGGTTCTCCTACGAGCAGTACTTC.

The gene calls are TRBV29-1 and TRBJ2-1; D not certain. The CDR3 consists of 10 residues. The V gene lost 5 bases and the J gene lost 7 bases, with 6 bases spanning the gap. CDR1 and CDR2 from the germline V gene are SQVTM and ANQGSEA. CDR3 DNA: TGCAGCGTTTTTGGAAATGAGCAGTTCTTC. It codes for CSVFGNEQFF.

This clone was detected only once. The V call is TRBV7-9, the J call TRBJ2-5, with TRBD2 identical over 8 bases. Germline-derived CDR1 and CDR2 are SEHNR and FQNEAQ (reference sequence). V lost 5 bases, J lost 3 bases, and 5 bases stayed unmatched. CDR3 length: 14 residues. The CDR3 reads CASSGSSGKETQYF. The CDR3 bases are TGTGCCAGCAGCGGGAGTAGCGGGAAAGAGACCCAGTACTTC.

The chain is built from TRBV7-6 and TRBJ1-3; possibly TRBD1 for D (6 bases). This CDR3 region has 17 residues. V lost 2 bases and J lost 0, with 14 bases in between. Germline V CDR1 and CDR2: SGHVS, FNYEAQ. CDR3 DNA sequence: TGTGCCAGCAGCTTATGGTCTAGGGGGGACTCTGGAAACACCATATATTTT. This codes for CASSLWSRGDSGNTIYF. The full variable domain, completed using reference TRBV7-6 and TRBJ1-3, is GAGVSQSPRYKVTKRGQDVALRCDPISGHVSLYWYRQALGQGPEFLTYFNYEAQQDKSGLPNDRFSAERPEGSISTLTIQRTEQRDSAMYRCASSLWSRGDSGNTIYFGEGSWLTVV.

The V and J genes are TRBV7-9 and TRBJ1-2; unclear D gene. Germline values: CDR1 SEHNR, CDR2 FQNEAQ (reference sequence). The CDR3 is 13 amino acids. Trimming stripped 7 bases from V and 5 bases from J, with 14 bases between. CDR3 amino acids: CASKEKSAYGYTF. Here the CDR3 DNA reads TGTGCCAGCAAGGAGAAATCCGCTTATGGCTACACCTTC.

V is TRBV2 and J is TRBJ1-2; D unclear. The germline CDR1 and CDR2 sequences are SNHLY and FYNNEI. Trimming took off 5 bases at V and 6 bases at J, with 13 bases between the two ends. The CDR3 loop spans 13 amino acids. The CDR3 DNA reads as TGTGCCAGCAGTTCTGAGGCGAGGAATGGCTACACCTTC. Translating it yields CASSSEARNGYTF. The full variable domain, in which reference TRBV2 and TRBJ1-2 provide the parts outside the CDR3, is EPEVTQTPSHQVTQMGQEVILRCVPISNHLYFYWYRQILGQKVEFLVSFYNNEISEKSEIFDDQFSVERPDGSNFTLKIRSTKLEDSAMYFCASSSEARNGYTFGSGTRLTVV.

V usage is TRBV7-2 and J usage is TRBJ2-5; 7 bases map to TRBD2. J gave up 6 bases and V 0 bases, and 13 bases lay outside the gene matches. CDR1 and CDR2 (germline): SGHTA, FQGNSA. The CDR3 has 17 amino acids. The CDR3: CASSLANPRLAGKTQYF. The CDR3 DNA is TGTGCCAGCAGCTTAGCGAATCCGAGACTAGCCGGAAAGACCCAGTACTTC.

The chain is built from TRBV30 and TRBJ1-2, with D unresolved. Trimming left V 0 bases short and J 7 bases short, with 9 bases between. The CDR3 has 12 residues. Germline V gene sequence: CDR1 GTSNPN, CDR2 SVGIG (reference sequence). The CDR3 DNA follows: TGTGCCTGGAGTGTATCGGTTGCTGGCTACACCTTC. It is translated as CAWSVSVAGYTF.

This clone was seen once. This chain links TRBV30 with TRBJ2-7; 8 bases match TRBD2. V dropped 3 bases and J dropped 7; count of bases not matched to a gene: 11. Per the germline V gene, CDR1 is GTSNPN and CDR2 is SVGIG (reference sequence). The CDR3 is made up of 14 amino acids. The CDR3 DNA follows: TGTGCCTGGAGCCCCGGGGGGGCCCAGGGGGAGCAGTACTTC. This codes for CAWSPGGAQGEQYF.

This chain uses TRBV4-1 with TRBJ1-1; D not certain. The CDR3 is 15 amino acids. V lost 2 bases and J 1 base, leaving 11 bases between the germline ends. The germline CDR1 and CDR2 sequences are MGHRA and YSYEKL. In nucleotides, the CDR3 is TGCGCCAGCAGCCAATTTCACGCCGAGAACACTGAAGCTTTCTTT. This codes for CASSQFHAENTEAFF.

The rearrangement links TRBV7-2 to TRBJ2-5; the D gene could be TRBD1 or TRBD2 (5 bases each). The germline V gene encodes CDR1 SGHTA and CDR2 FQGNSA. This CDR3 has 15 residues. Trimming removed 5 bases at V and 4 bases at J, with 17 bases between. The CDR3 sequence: CASSRWGTGAETQYF. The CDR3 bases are TGTGCCAGCAGCCGTTGGGGCACCGGGGCAGAGACCCAGTACTTC.

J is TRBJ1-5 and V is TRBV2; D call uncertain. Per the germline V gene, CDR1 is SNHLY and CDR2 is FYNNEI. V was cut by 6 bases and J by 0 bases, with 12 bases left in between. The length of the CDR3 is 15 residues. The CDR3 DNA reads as TGTGCCAGCAGGGGGTATGGGGATAGCAATCAGCCCCAGCATTTT. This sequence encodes CASRGYGDSNQPQHF.

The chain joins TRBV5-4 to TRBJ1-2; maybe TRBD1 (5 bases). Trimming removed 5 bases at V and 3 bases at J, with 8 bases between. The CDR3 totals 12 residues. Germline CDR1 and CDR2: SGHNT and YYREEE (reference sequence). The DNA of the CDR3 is TGTGCCAGCAGGGGAGGGGACTATGGCTACACCTTC. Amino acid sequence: CASRGGDYGYTF.

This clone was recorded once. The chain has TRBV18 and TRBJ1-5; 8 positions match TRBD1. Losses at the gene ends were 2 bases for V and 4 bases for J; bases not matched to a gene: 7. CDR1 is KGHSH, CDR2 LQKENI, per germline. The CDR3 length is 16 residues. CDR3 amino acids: CASSPRAGGDNQPQHF. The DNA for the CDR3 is TGTGCCAGCTCACCAAGAGCAGGGGGCGATAATCAGCCCCAGCATTTT.

The CDR3 region has the DNA TGTGCCAGTAGAATTACGGGGGGGACTGAAGCTTTCTTT. This sequence encodes CASRITGGTEAFF. This chain uses TRBV19 with TRBJ1-1; D possibly corresponds to TRBD1 (5 bases). Germline CDR1 LNHDA, CDR2 SQIVND (reference sequence). V was clipped by 6 bases and J by 5 bases, with 13 bases between them. This CDR3 has 13 residues.